This T cell receptor beta chain derives from a study of shared clonotypes between healthy human individuals. Study-level results: Genetic and exposure-history diversity was limited by the few donors. Naive CD4 clonotypes overlapped across a handful of donors at about 5%. Clonotypes which were not shared had lower generation probabilities than clonotypes that all four donors shared.

Across several immunoSEQ plates, the genomic DNA of each subset was split evenly. Generated by immunoSEQ multiplex PCR, the TCRdb table keeps only in-frame clones and is missing some. The sample includes 1.5 million to 2.5 million clones, approximately 94% of them seen just once. With respect to this clone: Its target is unknown.

Naive CD8 cells comprised CD45RO-negative, CCR7-positively selected cells, excluding terminally differentiated effector memory CD45RA+ cells. The CDR3 has 16 residues. Germline loops: CDR1 SNHLY, CDR2 FYNNEI. V shed 2 bases and J 2 bases; nucleotides not matched to a gene: 7. This TCR was recovered from a man aged 18 to 35 in good health. The sample taken for sequencing was naive CD8+ T cells sorted from blood. The chain uses TRBV2 and TRBJ2-5; the match to TRBD1 covers 8 bases. The CDR3 spells CASSERQGARQETQYF. CDR3 bases: TGTGCCAGCAGTGAACGGCAGGGGGCCAGACAAGAGACCCAGTACTTC.